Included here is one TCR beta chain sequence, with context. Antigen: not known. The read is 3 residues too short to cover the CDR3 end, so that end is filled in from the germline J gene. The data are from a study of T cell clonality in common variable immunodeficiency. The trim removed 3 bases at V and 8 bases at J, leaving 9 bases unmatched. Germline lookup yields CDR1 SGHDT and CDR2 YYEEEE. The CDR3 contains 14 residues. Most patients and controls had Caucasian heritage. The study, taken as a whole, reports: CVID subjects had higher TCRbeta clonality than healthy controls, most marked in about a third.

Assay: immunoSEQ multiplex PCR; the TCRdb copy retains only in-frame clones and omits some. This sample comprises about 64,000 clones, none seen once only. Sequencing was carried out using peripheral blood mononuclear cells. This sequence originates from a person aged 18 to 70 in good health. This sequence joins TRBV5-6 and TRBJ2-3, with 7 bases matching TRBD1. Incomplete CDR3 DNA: TGTGCCAGCAGCTATCGACAGGGATCAGGTACG. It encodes CASSYRQGSGT. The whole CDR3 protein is CASSYRQGSGTQYF. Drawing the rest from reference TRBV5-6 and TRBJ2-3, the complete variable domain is DAGVTQSPTHLIKTRGQQVTLRCSPKSGHDTVSWYQQALGQGPQFIFQYYEEEERQRGNFPDRFSGHQFPNYSSELNVNALLLGDSALYLCASSYRQGSGTQYFGPGTRLTVL.